Detailed here is one T cell receptor (beta chain). This CDR3 has 15 amino acids. The V end lost 1 base, the J end lost 3 bases, and 12 bases lay between the germline ends. The germline CDR1 and CDR2 sequences are LNHDA and SQIVND (reference sequence). The data derive from a study of control samples from healthy donors and cancer patients. Libraries were prepared by immunoSEQ multiplex PCR; TCRdb keeps only in-frame clonotypes and omits some of them. The sample includes 85,000 to 100,000 clones, approximately 95% of them seen just once. Sequencing was done on a sample of blood. The sequence was collected from a man aged 18 to 29 in good health. The chain couples TRBV19 to TRBJ1-1; D remains ambiguous. The CDR3 protein is CASSIAPARDTEAFF. Here the CDR3 DNA reads TGTGCCAGTAGTATAGCCCCGGCTCGAGACACTGAAGCTTTCTTT.